These T cell receptor beta chains were read from a single sample in a study of control samples from healthy donors and cancer patients. Clones were read by immunoSEQ multiplex PCR, and TCRdb kept only the in-frame ones, dropping some. The sample lists tens of thousands of clones, 94% seen once, with 3.5% to 4% in the top ten. Sequenced material: blood. These receptors were obtained from a man younger than 40 in good health. Each CDR3 is given with its conserved first and last residue. D genes are given only for firm matches. Clone size is given for some rows only: seen once, a few or many times, or a class if the clone is expanded.

cdr3_nt: TGTGCCAGCAGCCCGAGGGGTGGCGGAAACACCATATATTTT; cdr3_aa: CASSPRGGGNTIYF; v_call: TRBV5-6; clone_size: -; d_call: -; j_call: TRBJ1-3
cdr3_nt: TGTGCTAGTGGTTTGGTGTTTTGGGGGGCTCACACCGGGAATGAGCAGTTCTTC; cdr3_aa: CASGLVFWGAHTGNEQFF; v_call: TRBV12-5; clone_size: -; d_call: -; j_call: TRBJ2-1
cdr3_nt: TGTGCCAGCTCATCTGGGACGGACTCTGGAAACACCATATATTTT; cdr3_aa: CASSSGTDSGNTIYF; v_call: TRBV18; clone_size: -; d_call: -; j_call: TRBJ1-3
cdr3_nt: TGTGCCAGCAGTATACAGGTCTATGGCTACACCTTC; cdr3_aa: CASSIQVYGYTF; v_call: TRBV6-5; clone_size: -; d_call: -; j_call: TRBJ1-2
cdr3_nt: TGTGCCAGCAGTTACGACGGCACTGAAGCTTTCTTT; cdr3_aa: CASSYDGTEAFF; v_call: TRBV6-5; clone_size: once; d_call: -; j_call: TRBJ1-1
cdr3_nt: TGTGCCAGCAAGACAGGGCCCCCTCTCTCTGGAAACACCATATATTTT; cdr3_aa: CASKTGPPLSGNTIYF; v_call: TRBV2; clone_size: -; d_call: TRBD1; j_call: TRBJ1-3
cdr3_nt: TGTGCCAGCAGTTTGACTAGCGGGGGGCAATATACGCAGTATTTT; cdr3_aa: CASSLTSGGQYTQYF; v_call: TRBV6-5; clone_size: -; d_call: TRBD2; j_call: TRBJ2-3
cdr3_nt: TGTGCCAGCAGTTCCCGGACTAGCGGGGGGAGTTACAATGAGCAGTTCTTC; cdr3_aa: CASSSRTSGGSYNEQFF; v_call: TRBV6-2/TRBV6-3; clone_size: once; d_call: TRBD2; j_call: TRBJ2-1
cdr3_nt: TGTGCCACCAGTGACCGTACCGGGGGAGAGACCCGGTACTTC; cdr3_aa: CATSDRTGGETRYF; v_call: TRBV24-1; clone_size: -; d_call: -; j_call: TRBJ2-5
cdr3_nt: TGCGCCAGCAGCGTAACCGGGACTAGCGGGAGCAAGGATGTTGAGCAGTTCTTC; cdr3_aa: CASSVTGTSGSKDVEQFF; v_call: TRBV5-1; clone_size: -; d_call: TRBD2; j_call: TRBJ2-1
cdr3_nt: TGTGCCAGCAGCACTAACGACAGGGGCAACACTGAAGCTTTCTTT; cdr3_aa: CASSTNDRGNTEAFF; v_call: TRBV7-9; clone_size: -; d_call: TRBD1; j_call: TRBJ1-1
cdr3_nt: TGTGCCAGCAGCGATGGGACAGGGGGCACTGAAGCTTTCTTT; cdr3_aa: CASSDGTGGTEAFF; v_call: TRBV14; clone_size: -; d_call: TRBD1; j_call: TRBJ1-1
cdr3_nt: TGTGCCAGCAGCCAAGTGTCACTTAATGAGCAGTTCTTC; cdr3_aa: CASSQVSLNEQFF; v_call: TRBV3-1/TRBV3-2; clone_size: once; d_call: -; j_call: TRBJ2-1
cdr3_nt: TGTGCCAGCAGCTTCGGGTTTGGCAATCAGCCCCAGCATTTT; cdr3_aa: CASSFGFGNQPQHF; v_call: TRBV7-9; clone_size: -; d_call: -; j_call: TRBJ1-5
cdr3_nt: TGTGCCTGGAGTGTACAAGGGACCATGAACACTGAAGCTTTCTTT; cdr3_aa: CAWSVQGTMNTEAFF; v_call: TRBV30; clone_size: -; d_call: -; j_call: TRBJ1-1
cdr3_nt: TGTGCCAGCAGGCCACGTGTCAGCTATGGCTACACCTTC; cdr3_aa: CASRPRVSYGYTF; v_call: TRBV28; clone_size: few; d_call: -; j_call: TRBJ1-2
cdr3_nt: TGTGCCAGCAGTTTACAGACAAGCTTGGGAACCATATATTTT; cdr3_aa: CASSLQTSLGTIYF; v_call: TRBV28; clone_size: -; d_call: -; j_call: TRBJ1-3
cdr3_nt: TGTGCCAGCAGTGAAGTTCGTATCGCCGCCTATGGCTACACCTTC; cdr3_aa: CASSEVRIAAYGYTF; v_call: TRBV2; clone_size: -; d_call: -; j_call: TRBJ1-2
cdr3_nt: TGTGCCAGCAGTCAGCAGGGGGCGTTGGGGAATGAGCAGTTCTTC; cdr3_aa: CASSQQGALGNEQFF; v_call: TRBV6-2/TRBV6-3; clone_size: -; d_call: TRBD1; j_call: TRBJ2-1
cdr3_nt: TGCGCCAGCAGCCTTCAGGGGGCGACTGTTAATGAAAAACTGTTTTTT; cdr3_aa: CASSLQGATVNEKLFF; v_call: TRBV5-1; clone_size: -; d_call: TRBD1; j_call: TRBJ1-4
cdr3_nt: TGTGCCAGTAACGACCTCGGCAATCAGCCCCAGCATTTT; cdr3_aa: CASNDLGNQPQHF; v_call: TRBV19; clone_size: -; d_call: -; j_call: TRBJ1-5
cdr3_nt: TGTGCCAGCTCACCTAGGCCGGGACTAGCGGTCCTCTTC; cdr3_aa: CASSPRPGLAVLF; v_call: TRBV18; clone_size: once; d_call: TRBD2; j_call: TRBJ2-1